The clone carrying this TCR beta chain was counted between two and nine times. The sample comes from a study of PD-L1 blockade in urothelial cancer. The assay was immunoSEQ multiplex PCR, and TCRdb's table has in-frame clones only and misses some. The table has some 48,000 clones, roughly 80% seen once. The CDR3 loop spans 15 amino acids. Germline CDR1 and CDR2: MNHEY and SVGAGI. V lost 6 bases to trimming and J lost 7 bases; unmatched junction nucleotides: 11. The time point is: peripheral blood 6 weeks after treatment start. Here the sequenced sample was PBMCs, taken around atezolizumab (anti-PD-L1) treatment. V and J are TRBV6-5 and TRBJ1-4; 7 bases are a match to TRBD1. This clonotype was obtained from a man in his 70s with urothelial cancer. The CDR3 reads CASRPTTTGFEKLFF. In nucleotides, the CDR3 is TGTGCCAGCAGACCGACAACGACAGGGTTTGAAAAACTGTTTTTT.